Sequencing of this T cell receptor (beta chain) was carried out in a study of identical twins. TCRdb ran MiXCR on the 5' RACE reads and lists one entry per CDR3 protein. The table lists some 320,000 distinct CDR3 sequences, 9% to 15% of them singletons. V gave up 4 bases and J gave up 2 bases, with 14 bases separating them. CDR1 is KGHSH, CDR2 LQKENI, per germline. This CDR3 has 15 amino acids. The data were also submitted as part of a second study, on yellow fever vaccine responses in identical twins.

This clonotype was obtained from a woman aged 18-29 years in good health. Sequenced input: CD8+ T cells sorted from blood. This chain links TRBV18 with TRBJ1-1; possibly TRBD1 for D (6 bases). CDR3 amino acids: CASSLTSDRNTEAFF. The CDR3 DNA sequence: TGTGCCAGCTCACTGACCTCGGACAGAAACACTGAAGCTTTCTTT.